A single sample gave rise to the 3 T cell receptor beta chains below, sequenced in a study of PD-1 blockade in classical Hodgkin lymphoma. Here immunoSEQ multiplex PCR was the method, and the copy in TCRdb shows in-frame clones only, minus some. The data show tens of thousands of clones, 80% seen once. Noted time point: cycle 4 day 1 (C4D1), after less than seven weeks of nivolumab. Every patient was affected by relapse after autologous stem cell transplantation, while exposure to brentuximab vedotin was not uniform. The sequenced sample was peripheral blood mononuclear cells (PBMCs), obtained before the fourth cycle of nivolumab. These receptors were taken from a human donor with classical Hodgkin lymphoma.

In its sample, this clone was seen a few times. V and J are TRBV19 and TRBJ2-5; 11 bases align to TRBD2. The germline gives CDR1 LNHDA, CDR2 SQIVND (reference sequence). J lost 5 bases, V lost 5 bases, and 7 bases had no gene match. This CDR3 is built from 15 residues. The CDR3 loop reads CASSVTSGGTETQYF. The CDR3 DNA reads as TGTGCCAGTAGTGTAACTAGCGGGGGAACGGAGACCCAGTACTTC.

This rearrangement joins TRBV25-1 to TRBJ1-1; TRBD1 matches 9 bases. V gave up 4 bases and J gave up 1 base; unmatched junction bases: 10. In germline, CDR1 is MGHDK, CDR2 SYGVNS. This CDR3 has 17 amino acids. CDR3 coding DNA: TGTGCCAGCAGTGTTCTAGACCCGGACAGGGGGAACACTGAAGCTTTCTTT. As protein: CASSVLDPDRGNTEAFF.

The sample holds one count of this clone. The rearrangement joins TRBV28 to TRBJ1-6; D is undetermined. Trimming cost V 5 bases and J 16 bases, with 24 bases left between them. Germline V gene sequence: CDR1 MDHEN, CDR2 SYDVKM. CDR3 size: 15 residues. CDR3 in amino acids: CASSLETLRYGKLHF. CDR3 DNA sequence: TGTGCCAGCAGTCTGGAGACCCTGAGGTACGGAAAGCTCCACTTT.